The text below deals with one T cell receptor (beta chain). As yet, its antigen is unknown. This specimen comes from a study of T cell repertoires in cytomegalovirus infection. Study context: Indicated by public TCR beta signatures were CMV infection and matching HLA type.

This CDR3 is built from 13 residues. Germline loops: CDR1 SGHTA, CDR2 FQGTGA. The ends were cut back, 5 bases at V and 13 bases at J, with 18 bases in the middle. Study-wide results and limits: Carriers of CMV plus the relevant HLA were identified by cumulative public TCR beta family frequency. The ex vivo response showed dominance by HLA-C-restricted CMV-specific TCR beta clonotypes.

From the reads, TCRdb called clonotypes with MiXCR, one entry per CDR3 protein. In the table there are about 830,000 distinct CDR3 sequences, 30% to 35% of which are singletons. The V call is TRBV7-3, the J call TRBJ2-4; maybe TRBD1 (6 bases). This TCR derives from a human donor in good health (CMV status not recorded). Some clones in this sample may be carry-over from other donors' samples. The specimen was cultured CD8+ T cells from PBMCs, collected from culture after CMV antigen stimulation. The CDR3 protein is CASSPSGTPNQYF. In DNA, the CDR3 is TGTGCCAGCAGCCCCTCCGGGACACCGAACCAGTACTTC.